The entry below gives a single TCR beta chain sequence along with its context. Antigen: not known. RNA transcripts gave rise to amplified TCR beta CDR3 regions. The primer set for the first-round RT-PCR of the TCR CDR3 was HTBI. TCRdb recomputed calls from the multiplex PCR reads with MiXCR, one row per CDR3 protein. The sample lists approximately 330,000 distinct CDR3 sequences, approximately 13% occurring once. This sample stems from a study of T cells in Graves' hyperthyroidism and ophthalmopathy. Study background: The blood sample was taken at first diagnosis, before treatment began.

Regarding the study as a whole: Most clonotypes expanded in thyroid above 0.001 were likewise present in blood.

The V and J ends lost 3 bases and 0 bases respectively, with 12 bases between them. The CDR3 runs 15 residues. CDR1 is LNHDA and CDR2 is SQIVND in the germline V gene (reference sequence). This receptor was obtained from a woman in her 40s with Graves' ophthalmopathy. Sequencing input: blood. The V and J genes are TRBV19 and TRBJ2-7, with D perhaps TRBD2 (5 bases). The CDR3 spells CASSMSGMSSYEQYF. CDR3 sequence (DNA): TGTGCCAGTAGTATGTCCGGGATGTCCTCCTACGAGCAGTACTTC.